This TCR beta chain was identified in a study of cytomegalovirus exposure and HLA in healthy donors. A word on this clone: The target antigen is unknown.

The PCR made use of 60 Vbeta and 13 Jbeta primers. As handled by the study authors: In a later analysis, of tens of millions of unique beta chains, roughly 10 million appeared in at least two donors. The table came from immunoSEQ multiplex PCR; TCRdb's copy has only in-frame clones and leaves some out. The V and J calls and clone size come from that table; D and trimming were worked out from the DNA. This sample has 160,000 or so clones; roughly 84% occur once, and the top ten carry around 0.96%. Notes on the study in general: TCR beta sequences numbering 15,000 to 20,000 were associated with HLA alleles at 0.05 false discovery rate in a later analysis. Confirmation in vitro established that a few CMV-associated chains were specific for CMV antigens.

The sample comprised PBMCs. This sequence was found in a man under 40 in good health and CMV-seronegative.

In nucleotides, the CDR3 is TGTGCCAGCAGCGTGACTAGCGGGGGTCTTAGAGATACGCAGTATTTT. Protein sequence: CASSVTSGGLRDTQYF. The chain couples TRBV9 to TRBJ2-3; 12 bases agree with TRBD2. V lost 2 bases, J lost 5 bases, and 6 bases stayed unmatched. This CDR3 contains 16 residues. The germline gives CDR1 SGDLS, CDR2 YYNGEE.